This entry lists 13 T cell receptor beta chains sequenced from one sample in a study of CD8 T cells in Susac syndrome. Random-hexamer reverse transcription was applied to 0.5 to 1 ug RNA. TCRdb itself ran the immunoSEQ multiplex PCR reads through MiXCR, one entry per CDR3 protein. The sample lists 50,000 or so distinct CDR3 sequences, roughly 93% seen once, with 0.4% to 0.55% in the top ten. Sequenced sample: CD8+ T cells from PBMCs. Receptors originate from a human donor with multiple sclerosis.

The rearrangement uses TRBV7-9 and TRBJ1-2; D remains ambiguous. The CDR3 is 14 residues long. The germline CDR1 and CDR2 sequences are SEHNR and FQNEAQ (reference sequence). Deletions cut 5 bases from V and 5 bases from J, with 15 bases between. This CDR3 reads CASSPGPQWYGYTF. DNA for the CDR3: TGTGCCAGCAGCCCCGGGCCTCAATGGTATGGCTACACCTTC.

The rearrangement joins TRBV13 to TRBJ2-3; TRBD1 aligns across 7 bases. In germline, CDR1 is PRHDT, CDR2 FYEKMQ (reference sequence). The length of the CDR3 is 16 residues. V trimming: 4 bases; J trimming: 0 bases; junction bases outside the gene matches: 7. CDR3 sequence: CASSSHGTESTDTQYF. The CDR3 coding sequence is TGTGCCAGCAGCTCACATGGGACAGAAAGCACAGATACGCAGTATTTT.

The V gene is TRBV5-4, the J gene TRBJ2-3, with D possibly called TRBD1 or TRBD2 (5 bases each). Per the germline V gene, CDR1 is SGHNT and CDR2 is YYREEE (reference sequence). The V end lost 5 bases, the J end lost 4 bases, and 17 bases lay between the germline ends. The CDR3 is made up of 15 amino acids. The CDR3 sequence: CASRLWGMRSDTQYF. Here the CDR3 DNA reads TGTGCCAGCAGGTTGTGGGGGATGCGGTCAGATACGCAGTATTTT. The full variable domain, completed using reference TRBV5-4 and TRBJ2-3, is ETGVTQSPTHLIKTRGQQVTLRCSSQSGHNTVSWYQQALGQGPQFIFQYYREEENGRGNFPPRFSGLQFPNYSSELNVNALELDDSALYLCASRLWGMRSDTQYFGPGTRLTVL.

The V gene is TRBV7-9, the J gene TRBJ2-1; no reliable D call. V was shortened by 4 bases and J by 0 bases, with 7 bases between the two germline ends. The CDR3 totals 14 residues. Germline loops: CDR1 SEHNR, CDR2 FQNEAQ (reference sequence). The CDR3 sequence: CASSSASSYNEQFF. The DNA of the CDR3 is TGTGCCAGCAGCTCCGCTAGCTCCTACAATGAGCAGTTCTTC.

The J gene is TRBJ2-5, the V gene TRBV6-5; D uncertain. Trimming removed 5 bases at V and 3 bases at J, with 7 bases between. Germline V gene sequence: CDR1 MNHEY, CDR2 SVGAGI. The CDR3 length is 12 residues. CDR3 amino acids: CASSPGEETQYF. DNA of the CDR3: TGTGCCAGCAGTCCCGGAGAAGAGACCCAGTACTTC.

The rearrangement joins TRBV7-8 to TRBJ2-1; 10 bases are shared with TRBD1. The CDR3 has 13 residues. Per germline, CDR1 SGHVS and CDR2 FQNEAQ. The CDR3 bases are TGTGCTACCCGGGACAGGGGTGACAATGAGCAGTTCTTC. The encoded protein is CATRDRGDNEQFF.

In this sample, this clonotype turned up once. The chain recombines TRBV5-1 with TRBJ2-5; the D gene could be TRBD1 or TRBD2 (6 bases each). CDR3 length equals 14 residues. Trimming cost V 2 bases and J 3 bases, with 11 bases left between them. The V gene's germline CDR1 is SGHRS and CDR2 YFSETQ. CDR3 residues: CASSFFGGKETQYF. The CDR3 DNA reads as TGCGCCAGCAGCTTTTTCGGGGGCAAAGAGACCCAGTACTTC.

The chain is built from TRBV11-1 and TRBJ1-1; D not certain. The V end lost 1 base, the J end lost 1 base, and 7 bases lay between the germline ends. Per the germline V gene, CDR1 is SGHAT and CDR2 is FQDESV (reference sequence). The CDR3 extends over 14 amino acids. The CDR3 DNA follows: TGTGCCAGCAGCTTAGTTACCCGGAACACTGAAGCTTTCTTT. The encoded protein is CASSLVTRNTEAFF.

The gene calls are TRBV6-2 or TRBV6-3 and TRBJ2-5; possible D gene TRBD2, 5 bases. The V gene lost 6 bases and the J gene lost 7 bases, with 9 bases spanning the gap. Germline V gives CDR1 MNHEY, CDR2 SVGEGT. There are 11 residues in the CDR3. DNA for the CDR3: TGTGCCAGCAGCCCTCGGGGGACCCAGTACTTC. Its translation is CASSPRGTQYF.

CDR3 sequence reads: CSAAEIRSSYNEQFF. CDR3 nucleotides: TGCAGTGCTGCCGAGATCCGCAGCTCCTACAATGAGCAGTTCTTC. The V and J genes are TRBV20-1 and TRBJ2-1, with D hard to call. This CDR3 comprises 15 residues. Trimming pared 5 bases from V and 0 bases from J, leaving 14 bases between. Per the germline V gene, CDR1 is DFQATT and CDR2 is SNEGSKA (reference sequence).

CDR3 residues: CASSYGAGSSYNEQFF. The CDR3 bases are TGTGCCAGCAGTTACGGGGCAGGGAGCTCCTACAATGAGCAGTTCTTC. The chain is built from TRBV6-2 or TRBV6-3 and TRBJ2-1; D is tentatively TRBD1 or TRBD2 (5 bases each). V was shortened by 2 bases and J by 0 bases, with 11 bases between the two germline ends. CDR1 is MNHEY, CDR2 SVGEGT, per germline. This CDR3 comprises 16 residues.

This clonotype came up once. The V and J genes are TRBV10-3 and TRBJ2-5; 7 nucleotides line up with TRBD1. The junction had 5 bases not matched to a gene; V was cut back by 2 bases and J by 5 bases. Germline V gene sequence: CDR1 ENHRY, CDR2 SYGVKD. This CDR3 contains 14 residues. This CDR3 reads CAISEPDRDETQYF. In nucleotides, the CDR3 is TGTGCCATCAGTGAGCCAGACAGGGATGAGACCCAGTACTTC.

The chain uses TRBV4-3 and TRBJ2-1, with 7 bases fitting TRBD1. CDR3 size: 17 residues. Germline values: CDR1 LGHNA, CDR2 YSLEER. J was trimmed by 0 bases and V by 0 bases; bases with no gene match: 5. Written as DNA, the CDR3 is TGCGCCAGCAGCCAAGATCACGAGGGGGCCTCCTACAATGAGCAGTTCTTC. It yields the protein CASSQDHEGASYNEQFF.